One and the same sample provided the 9 T cell receptor beta chains below, sequenced in a study of graft-versus-host responses after intestinal transplantation. TCRdb's table, derived via immunoSEQ multiplex PCR, lists solely in-frame clones and lacks some. The table has some 24,000 clones, 80% to 90% seen once. The sample was PBMCs, taken around 14 months after intestinal transplant. These receptors came from a human patient who received an intestinal transplant, so some T cells may come from the graft donor.

The genes are TRBV6-5 and TRBJ1-2; D is undetermined. The CDR3 is 14 amino acids. V lost 3 bases to trimming and J lost 7 bases, with 15 bases between them. Germline assignment: CDR1 MNHEY and CDR2 SVGAGI. The CDR3 here is CASSYSRAGSGYTF. The DNA for the CDR3 is TGTGCCAGCAGTTATAGTCGAGCCGGGAGTGGCTACACCTTC.

This clone has only one observation. The chain links TRBV28 to TRBJ2-7, with 9 nucleotides matching TRBD2. Germline V lookup: CDR1 MDHEN, CDR2 SYDVKM. The CDR3 is 15 amino acids. The V gene end was trimmed by 2 bases and the J gene end by 7 bases; junction bases not matched to a gene: 9. CDR3 coding DNA: TGTGCCAGCAGTTTAATGTCGGCGGGAGGGCCGGAGCAGTACTTC. Translation: CASSLMSAGGPEQYF.

This clone turned up a few times. CDR3 region: CATSRDGLAGPTDTQYF. The CDR3 DNA is TGTGCCACCAGCAGAGATGGGCTAGCGGGACCCACAGATACGCAGTATTTT. V gene TRBV15 combines with J gene TRBJ2-3, with 9 positions matching TRBD2. With V trimmed by 0 bases and J by 2 bases, 6 bases remained unmatched. The germline gives CDR1 LNHNV, CDR2 YYDKDF (reference sequence). The CDR3 runs 17 residues.

This clone has only one observation. CDR3 sequence reads: CASSENRGPVSMNTEAFF. Here the CDR3 DNA reads TGTGCCAGCAGCGAGAACAGGGGGCCAGTCTCCATGAACACTGAAGCTTTCTTT. The chain employs TRBV9 and TRBJ1-1, with TRBD1 matching over 9 bases. The CDR3 spans 18 residues. Germline assignment: CDR1 SGDLS and CDR2 YYNGEE. J was trimmed by 0 bases and V by 3 bases; bases with no gene match: 12. Full variable domain (outside the CDR3, taken from reference TRBV9 and TRBJ1-1): DSGVTQTPKHLITATGQRVTLRCSPRSGDLSVYWYQQSLDQGLQFLIQYYNGEERAKGNILERFSAQQFPDLHSELNLSSLELGDSALYFCASSENRGPVSMNTEAFFGQGTRLTVV.

This chain uses TRBV11-3 with TRBJ1-5; D is unresolved. The CDR3 contains 15 residues. V lost 5 bases, J lost 4 bases, and 15 bases lay in between. Germline assignment: CDR1 SGHNT and CDR2 YENEEA. CDR3 region: CASSRGEQRNQPQHF. The CDR3 nucleotides read TGTGCCAGCAGCCGCGGAGAACAGAGGAATCAGCCCCAGCATTTT.

The V gene is TRBV7-9, the J gene TRBJ1-2; no clear D. There are 12 residues in the CDR3. Trimming shortened V by 2 bases and J by 4 bases, and 5 bases separated the two germline ends. Germline CDR1 is SEHNR and CDR2 is FQNEAQ (reference sequence). The DNA for the CDR3 is TGTGCCAGCAGCTTATCCAGCTATGGCTACACCTTC. This codes for CASSLSSYGYTF.

This clone has just a few counts. In DNA form, the CDR3 reads TGTGCCAGCAGTGATACCGGGAGAGCCGAGGGCCATACGCAGTATTTT. Translating gives CASSDTGRAEGHTQYF. This chain links TRBV6-1 with TRBJ2-3; possibly TRBD2 for D (6 bases). Germline V gene sequence: CDR1 MNHNS, CDR2 SASEGT. V was cut by 3 bases and J by 7 bases, with 20 bases left in between. The CDR3 is 16 residues long.

As DNA, the CDR3 is TGTGCCAGCAGTATCACTAGCGGGAGATACGAGCAGTACTTC. This encodes CASSITSGRYEQYF. The chain couples TRBV6-5 to TRBJ2-7; TRBD2 agrees at 11 bases. Germline lookup yields CDR1 MNHEY and CDR2 SVGAGI. The J segment lost 4 bases and the V segment lost 5 bases, leaving 4 bases of the junction unmatched. The CDR3 is 14 residues long.

The chain recombines TRBV25-1 with TRBJ2-2; tentatively, D is TRBD2 (7 bases). This CDR3 comprises 18 residues. Looked up from germline, CDR1 is MGHDK and CDR2 is SYGVNS. Between the trimmed V and J ends, which lost 5 bases and 3 bases, there was a span of 22 bases. The CDR3 sequence is CASSRGGAGTLYTGELFF. DNA for the CDR3: TGTGCCAGCAGTCGTGGGGGGGCCGGGACACTTTACACCGGGGAGCTGTTTTTT.